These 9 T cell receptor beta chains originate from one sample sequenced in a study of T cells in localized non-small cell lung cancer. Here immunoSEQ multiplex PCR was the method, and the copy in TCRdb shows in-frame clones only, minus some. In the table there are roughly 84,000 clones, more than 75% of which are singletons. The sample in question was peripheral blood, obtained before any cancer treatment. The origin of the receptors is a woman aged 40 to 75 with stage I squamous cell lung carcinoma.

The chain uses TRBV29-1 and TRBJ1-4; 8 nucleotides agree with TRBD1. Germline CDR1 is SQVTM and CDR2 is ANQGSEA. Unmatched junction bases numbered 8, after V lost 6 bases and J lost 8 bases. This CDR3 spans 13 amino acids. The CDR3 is CSVQQGVMEKLFF. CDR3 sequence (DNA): TGCAGCGTCCAACAGGGGGTAATGGAAAAACTGTTTTTT.

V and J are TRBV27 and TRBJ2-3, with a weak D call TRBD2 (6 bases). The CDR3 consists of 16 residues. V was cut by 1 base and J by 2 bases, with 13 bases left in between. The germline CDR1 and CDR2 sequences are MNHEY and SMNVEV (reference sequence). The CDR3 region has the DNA TGTGCCAGCAGTTTATTTGGCGGGGCGTACACAGATACGCAGTATTTT. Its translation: CASSLFGGAYTDTQYF.

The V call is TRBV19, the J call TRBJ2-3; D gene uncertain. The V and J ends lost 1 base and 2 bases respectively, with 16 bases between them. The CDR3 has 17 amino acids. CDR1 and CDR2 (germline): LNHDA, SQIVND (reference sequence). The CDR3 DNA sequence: TGTGCCAGTAGTATAGTCGCACGGCGGTCATTCACAGATACGCAGTATTTT. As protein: CASSIVARRSFTDTQYF.

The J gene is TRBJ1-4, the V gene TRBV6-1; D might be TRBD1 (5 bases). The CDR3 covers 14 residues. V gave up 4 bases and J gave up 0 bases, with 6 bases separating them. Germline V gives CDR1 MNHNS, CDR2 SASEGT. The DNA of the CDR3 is TGTGCCAGCAGTGCGGGGGCAACTAATGAAAAACTGTTTTTT. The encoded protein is CASSAGATNEKLFF.

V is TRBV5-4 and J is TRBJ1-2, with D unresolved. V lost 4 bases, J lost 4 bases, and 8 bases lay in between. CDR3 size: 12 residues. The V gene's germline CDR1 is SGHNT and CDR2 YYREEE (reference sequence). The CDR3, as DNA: TGTGCCAGCAGCGCCGGTATCTATGGCTACACCTTC. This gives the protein CASSAGIYGYTF. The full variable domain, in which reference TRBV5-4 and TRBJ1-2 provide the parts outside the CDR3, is ETGVTQSPTHLIKTRGQQVTLRCSSQSGHNTVSWYQQALGQGPQFIFQYYREEENGRGNFPPRFSGLQFPNYSSELNVNALELDDSALYLCASSAGIYGYTFGSGTRLTVV.

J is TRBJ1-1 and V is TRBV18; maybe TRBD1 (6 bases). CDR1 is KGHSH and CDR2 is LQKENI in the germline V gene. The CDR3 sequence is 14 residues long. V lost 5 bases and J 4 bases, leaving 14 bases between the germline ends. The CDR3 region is CASSGQQGITEAFF. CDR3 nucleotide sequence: TGTGCCAGCTCAGGTCAACAGGGAATCACTGAAGCTTTCTTT.

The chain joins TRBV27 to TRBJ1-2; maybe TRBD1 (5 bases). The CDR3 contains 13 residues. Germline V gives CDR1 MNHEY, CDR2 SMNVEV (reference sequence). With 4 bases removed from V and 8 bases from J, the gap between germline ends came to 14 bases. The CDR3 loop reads CASSSLRGNGYTF. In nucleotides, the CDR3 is TGTGCCAGCAGTTCCCTTAGGGGTAACGGCTACACCTTC.

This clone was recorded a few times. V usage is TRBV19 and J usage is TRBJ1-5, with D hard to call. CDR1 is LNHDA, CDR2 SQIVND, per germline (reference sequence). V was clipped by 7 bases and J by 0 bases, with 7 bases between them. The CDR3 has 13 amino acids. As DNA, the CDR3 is TGTGCCAGTACAGAGAATAGCAATCAGCCCCAGCATTTT. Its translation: CASTENSNQPQHF.

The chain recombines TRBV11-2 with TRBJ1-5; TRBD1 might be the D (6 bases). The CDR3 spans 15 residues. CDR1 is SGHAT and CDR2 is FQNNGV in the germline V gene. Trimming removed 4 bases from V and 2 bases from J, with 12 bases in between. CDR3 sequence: CASSWAAGGNQPQHF. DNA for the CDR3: TGTGCCAGCAGCTGGGCGGCAGGGGGCAATCAGCCCCAGCATTTT.